The clone carrying this TCR beta chain was seen only a few times. This sample is part of a study of T cells after yellow fever vaccination. TCRdb reprocessed the 5' RACE reads via MiXCR and lists one record per CDR3 protein. Of around 340,000 distinct CDR3 sequences detected, 12% appear once; the ten largest clones hold 2.5% to 4%. Trimming took 4 bases from V and 0 from J; bases not matched to a gene: 3. Germline CDR1 and CDR2: SGHAT and FQNNGV. The CDR3 loop spans 14 amino acids. The sample here was CD4+ T cells sorted from PBMCs, taken 15 days after the yellow fever booster vaccination. The rearrangement uses TRBV11-2 and TRBJ2-7; 7 bases line up with TRBD2. The receptor was isolated from a man in his late teens or twenties who received the YFV17D yellow fever vaccine. CDR3 residues: CASSWGGSSYEQYV. The DNA for the CDR3 is TGTGCCAGCAGCTGGGGGGGGAGCTCCTACGAGCAGTACGTC.